This T cell receptor beta chain stems from a study of patients and donors after allogeneic stem cell transplantation. The CDR3 extends over 13 amino acids. Germline V gene lookup returns CDR1 MNHEY and CDR2 SVGEGT. Trimming removed 9 bases from V and 6 bases from J; junction bases left unmatched: 7. TCRdb used MiXCR to reprocess the RT-PCR reads, holding one entry per CDR3 protein. The sample shows about 200,000 distinct CDR3 sequences, less than 45% of them seen only once. The TCR was taken from a human donor who was either an allogeneic HSCT recipient or a stem cell or donor lymphocyte infusion donor (not recorded which). It is not recorded whose cells these are; they may come from a transplant donor. The chain combines TRBV6-2 or TRBV6-3 with TRBJ1-5; TRBD1 agrees at 8 bases. Sequencing was carried out using blood, either unsorted or a sorted T cell fraction (not recorded which). As DNA, the CDR3 is TGTGCCAGTGCCGACAGGGGCGGTCAGCCCCAGCATTTT. Translating gives CASADRGGQPQHF.